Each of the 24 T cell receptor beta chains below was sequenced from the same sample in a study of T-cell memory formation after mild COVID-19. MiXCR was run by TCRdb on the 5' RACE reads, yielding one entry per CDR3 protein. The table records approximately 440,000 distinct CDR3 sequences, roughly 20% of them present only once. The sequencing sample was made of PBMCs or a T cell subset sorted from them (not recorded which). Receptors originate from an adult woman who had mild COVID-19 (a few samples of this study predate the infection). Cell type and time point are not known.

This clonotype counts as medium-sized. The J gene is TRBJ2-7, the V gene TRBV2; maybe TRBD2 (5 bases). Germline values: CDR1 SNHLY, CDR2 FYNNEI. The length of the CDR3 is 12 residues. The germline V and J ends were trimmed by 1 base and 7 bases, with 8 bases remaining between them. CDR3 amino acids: CASSEEPGEQYF. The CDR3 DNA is TGTGCCAGCAGTGAAGAGCCGGGGGAGCAGTACTTC.

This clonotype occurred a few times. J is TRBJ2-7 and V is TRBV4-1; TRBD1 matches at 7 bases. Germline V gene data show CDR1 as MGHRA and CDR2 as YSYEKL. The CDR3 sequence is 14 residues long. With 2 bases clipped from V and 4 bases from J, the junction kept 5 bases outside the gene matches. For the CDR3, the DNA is TGCGCCAGCAGCCAAAGGACAGGCGTATACGAGCAGTACTTC. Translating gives CASSQRTGVYEQYF.

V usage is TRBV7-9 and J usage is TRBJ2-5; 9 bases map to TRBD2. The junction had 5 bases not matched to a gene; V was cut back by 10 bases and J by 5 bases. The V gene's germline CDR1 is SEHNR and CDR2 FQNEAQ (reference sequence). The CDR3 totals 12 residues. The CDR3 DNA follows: TGTGCCACCGGGGGACTAGCCGAGACCCAGTACTTC. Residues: CATGGLAETQYF.

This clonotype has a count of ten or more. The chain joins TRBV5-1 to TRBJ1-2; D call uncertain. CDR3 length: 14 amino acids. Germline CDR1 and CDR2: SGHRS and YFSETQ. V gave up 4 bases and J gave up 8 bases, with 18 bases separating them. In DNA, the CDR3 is TGCGCCAGCAGCAAAAAAGACCCTTCGAGGGGCTACACCTTC. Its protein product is CASSKKDPSRGYTF.

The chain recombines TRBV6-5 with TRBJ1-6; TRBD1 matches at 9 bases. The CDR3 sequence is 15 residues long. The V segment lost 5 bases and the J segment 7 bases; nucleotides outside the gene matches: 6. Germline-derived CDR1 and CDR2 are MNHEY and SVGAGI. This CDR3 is CASSRGTGQNSPLHF. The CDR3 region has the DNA TGTGCCAGCAGTCGAGGGACAGGGCAAAATTCACCCCTCCACTTT.

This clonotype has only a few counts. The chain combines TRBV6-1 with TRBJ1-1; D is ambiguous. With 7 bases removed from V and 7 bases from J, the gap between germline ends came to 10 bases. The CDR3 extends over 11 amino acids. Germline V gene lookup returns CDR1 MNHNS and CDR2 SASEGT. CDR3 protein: CASILSREAFF. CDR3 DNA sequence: TGTGCCAGCATCTTGTCCCGTGAAGCTTTCTTT.

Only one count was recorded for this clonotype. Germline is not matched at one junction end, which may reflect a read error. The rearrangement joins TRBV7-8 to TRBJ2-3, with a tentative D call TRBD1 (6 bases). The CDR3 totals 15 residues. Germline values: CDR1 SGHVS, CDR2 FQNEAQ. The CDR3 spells CASSLWAGAQDTQNF. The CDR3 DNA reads TGTGCCAGCAGCCTCTGGGCAGGGGCGCAAGATACGCAGAATTTT.

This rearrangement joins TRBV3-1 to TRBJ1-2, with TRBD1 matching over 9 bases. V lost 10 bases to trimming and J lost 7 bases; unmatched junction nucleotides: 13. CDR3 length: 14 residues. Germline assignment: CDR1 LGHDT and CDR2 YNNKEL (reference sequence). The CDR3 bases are TGTGCCACCAGACGGGAACAGGGGGCCGGTGGCTACACCTTC. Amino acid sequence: CATRREQGAGGYTF.

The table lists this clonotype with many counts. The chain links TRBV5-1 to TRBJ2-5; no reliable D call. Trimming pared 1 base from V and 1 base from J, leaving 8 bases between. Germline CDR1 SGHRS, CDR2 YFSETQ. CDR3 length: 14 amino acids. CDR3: CASSLNRVQETQYF. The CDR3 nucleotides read TGCGCCAGCAGCTTGAATAGGGTCCAAGAGACCCAGTACTTC.

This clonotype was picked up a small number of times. CDR3 loop: CASTRGLQGSSTDTQYF. The CDR3 nucleotides read TGTGCCTCGACCCGTGGACTTCAGGGCTCTAGCACAGATACGCAGTATTTT. The V and J genes are TRBV10-3 and TRBJ2-3, with D perhaps TRBD1 or TRBD2 (5 bases each). The germline V gene has CDR1 ENHRY and CDR2 SYGVKD. The length of the CDR3 is 17 residues. V was trimmed by 11 bases and J by 0 bases, leaving 24 bases between them.

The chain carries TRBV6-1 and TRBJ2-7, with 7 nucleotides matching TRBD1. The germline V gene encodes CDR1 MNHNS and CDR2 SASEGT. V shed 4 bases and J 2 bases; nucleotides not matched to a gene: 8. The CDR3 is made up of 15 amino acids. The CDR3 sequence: CASSGATGVTYEQYF. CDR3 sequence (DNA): TGTGCCAGCAGTGGGGCAACAGGGGTGACCTACGAGCAGTACTTC.

The chain's CDR3 is CATSIGSRDYGYTF. The CDR3 bases are TGTGCCACCAGCATTGGAAGCCGGGATTATGGCTACACCTTC. The chain couples TRBV15 to TRBJ1-2, with D unresolved. Trimming shortened V by 4 bases and J by 5 bases, and 14 bases separated the two germline ends. This CDR3 region has 14 residues. Per germline, CDR1 LNHNV and CDR2 YYDKDF (reference sequence).

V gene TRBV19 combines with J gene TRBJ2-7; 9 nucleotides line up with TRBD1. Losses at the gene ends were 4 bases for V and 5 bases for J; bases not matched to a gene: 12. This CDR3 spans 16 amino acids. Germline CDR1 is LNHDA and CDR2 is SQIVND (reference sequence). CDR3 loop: CASSTQGASLQNEQYF. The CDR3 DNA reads TGTGCCAGTAGTACACAGGGGGCGAGTTTACAAAACGAGCAGTACTTC.

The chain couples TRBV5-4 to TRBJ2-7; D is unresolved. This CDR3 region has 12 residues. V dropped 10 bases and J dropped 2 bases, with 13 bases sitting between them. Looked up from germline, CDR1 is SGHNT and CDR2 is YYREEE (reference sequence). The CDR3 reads CAGQTETYEQYF. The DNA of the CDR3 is TGTGCCGGCCAGACCGAAACCTACGAGCAGTACTTC. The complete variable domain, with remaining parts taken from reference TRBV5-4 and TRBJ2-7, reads ETGVTQSPTHLIKTRGQQVTLRCSSQSGHNTVSWYQQALGQGPQFIFQYYREEENGRGNFPPRFSGLQFPNYSSELNVNALELDDSALYLCAGQTETYEQYFGPGTRLTVT.

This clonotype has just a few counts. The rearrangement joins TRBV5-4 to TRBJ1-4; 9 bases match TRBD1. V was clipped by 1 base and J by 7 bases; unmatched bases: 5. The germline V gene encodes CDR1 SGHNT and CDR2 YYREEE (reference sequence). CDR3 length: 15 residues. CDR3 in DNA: TGTGCCAGCAGCTTGAACAGGGGGCTCGGTGAAAAACTGTTTTTT. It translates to CASSLNRGLGEKLFF.

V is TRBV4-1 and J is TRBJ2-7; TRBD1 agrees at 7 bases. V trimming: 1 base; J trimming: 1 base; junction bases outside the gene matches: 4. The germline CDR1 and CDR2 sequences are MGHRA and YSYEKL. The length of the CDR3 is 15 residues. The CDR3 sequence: CASSQAPGQSYEQYF. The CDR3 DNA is TGCGCCAGCAGCCAAGCCCCGGGACAGTCCTACGAGCAGTACTTC.

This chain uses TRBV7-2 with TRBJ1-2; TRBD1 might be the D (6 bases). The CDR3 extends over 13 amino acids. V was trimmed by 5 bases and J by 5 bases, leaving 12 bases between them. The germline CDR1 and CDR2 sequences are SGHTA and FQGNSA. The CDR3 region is CASSPGVIYGYTF. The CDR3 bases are TGTGCCAGCAGCCCAGGGGTTATATATGGCTACACCTTC.

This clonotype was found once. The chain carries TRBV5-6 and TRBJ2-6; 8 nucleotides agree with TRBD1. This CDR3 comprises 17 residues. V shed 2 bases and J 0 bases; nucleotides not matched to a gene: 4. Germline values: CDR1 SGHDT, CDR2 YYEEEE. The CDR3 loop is CASSLATGVSGANVLTF. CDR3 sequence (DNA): TGTGCCAGCAGCTTAGCGACAGGGGTCTCTGGGGCCAACGTCCTGACTTTC.

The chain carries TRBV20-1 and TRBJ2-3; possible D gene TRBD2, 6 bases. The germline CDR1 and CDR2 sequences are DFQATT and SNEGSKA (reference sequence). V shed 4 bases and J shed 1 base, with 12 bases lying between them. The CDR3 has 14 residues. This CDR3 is CSAIDGRGTDTQYF. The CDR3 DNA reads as TGCAGTGCTATAGACGGGAGAGGCACAGATACGCAGTATTTT.

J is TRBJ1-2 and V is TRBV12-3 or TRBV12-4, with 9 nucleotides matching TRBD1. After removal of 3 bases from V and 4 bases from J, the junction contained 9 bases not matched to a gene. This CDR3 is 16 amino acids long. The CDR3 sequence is CASSFAPTGGGYGYTF. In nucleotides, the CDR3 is TGTGCCAGCAGTTTTGCCCCGACAGGGGGAGGCTATGGCTACACCTTC.

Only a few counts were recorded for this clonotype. This chain's CDR3 is CASSLNGLARNTGELFF. The DNA for the CDR3 is TGTGCCAGCAGCTTAAACGGACTAGCCCGAAACACCGGGGAGCTGTTTTTT. V usage is TRBV7-3 and J usage is TRBJ2-2, with 8 bases lining up with TRBD2. The CDR3 has 17 amino acids. Germline values: CDR1 SGHTA, CDR2 FQGTGA. Trimming removed 1 base from V and 2 bases from J; junction bases left unmatched: 6.

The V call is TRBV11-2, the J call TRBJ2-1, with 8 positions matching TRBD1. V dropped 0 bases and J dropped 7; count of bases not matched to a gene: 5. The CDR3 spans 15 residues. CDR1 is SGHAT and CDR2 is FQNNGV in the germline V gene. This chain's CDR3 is CASSLEWTGRNEQFF. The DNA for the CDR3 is TGTGCCAGCAGCTTAGAATGGACAGGGCGGAATGAGCAGTTCTTC.

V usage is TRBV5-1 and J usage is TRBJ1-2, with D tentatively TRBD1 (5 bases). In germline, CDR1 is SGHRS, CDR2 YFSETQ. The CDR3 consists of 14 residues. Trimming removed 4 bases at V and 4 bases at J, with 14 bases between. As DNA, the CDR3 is TGCGCCAGCAGCCCCGAGGACGGGGGCTATGGCTACACCTTC. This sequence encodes CASSPEDGGYGYTF.

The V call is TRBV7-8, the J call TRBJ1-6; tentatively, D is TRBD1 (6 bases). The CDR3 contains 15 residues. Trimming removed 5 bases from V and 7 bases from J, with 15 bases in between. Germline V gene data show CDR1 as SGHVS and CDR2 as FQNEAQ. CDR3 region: CASSPRGGKNSPLHF. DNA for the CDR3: TGTGCCAGCAGCCCCCGAGGGGGAAAAAATTCACCCCTCCACTTT.